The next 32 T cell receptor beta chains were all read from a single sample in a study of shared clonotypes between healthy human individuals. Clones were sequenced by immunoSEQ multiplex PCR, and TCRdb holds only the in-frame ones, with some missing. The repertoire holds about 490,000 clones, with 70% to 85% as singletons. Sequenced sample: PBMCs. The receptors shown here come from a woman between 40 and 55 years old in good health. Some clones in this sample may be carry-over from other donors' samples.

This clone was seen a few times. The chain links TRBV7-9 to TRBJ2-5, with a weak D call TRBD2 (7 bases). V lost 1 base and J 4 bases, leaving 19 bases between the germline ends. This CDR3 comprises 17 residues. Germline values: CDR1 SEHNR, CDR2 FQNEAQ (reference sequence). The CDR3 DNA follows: TGTGCCAGCAGCTTAGAGAGGGGGGGGCTCAGAGGAGAGACCCAGTACTTC. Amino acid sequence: CASSLERGGLRGETQYF.

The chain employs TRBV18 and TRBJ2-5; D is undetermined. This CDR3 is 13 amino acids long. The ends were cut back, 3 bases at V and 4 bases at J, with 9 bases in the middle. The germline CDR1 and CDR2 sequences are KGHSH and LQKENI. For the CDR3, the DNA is TGTGCCAGCTCACCCACCAAAGGAGAGACCCAGTACTTC. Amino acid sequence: CASSPTKGETQYF.

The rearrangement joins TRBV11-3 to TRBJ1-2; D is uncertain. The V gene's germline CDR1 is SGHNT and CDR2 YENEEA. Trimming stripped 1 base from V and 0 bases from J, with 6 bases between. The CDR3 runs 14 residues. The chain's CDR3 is CASSLAASNYGYTF. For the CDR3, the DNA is TGTGCCAGCAGCTTAGCAGCCTCTAACTATGGCTACACCTTC. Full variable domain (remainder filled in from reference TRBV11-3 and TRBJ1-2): EAGVVQSPRYKIIEKKQPVAFWCNPISGHNTLYWYLQNLGQGPELLIRYENEEAVDDSQLPKDRFSAERLKGVDSTLKIQPAELGDSAVYLCASSLAASNYGYTFGSGTRLTVV.

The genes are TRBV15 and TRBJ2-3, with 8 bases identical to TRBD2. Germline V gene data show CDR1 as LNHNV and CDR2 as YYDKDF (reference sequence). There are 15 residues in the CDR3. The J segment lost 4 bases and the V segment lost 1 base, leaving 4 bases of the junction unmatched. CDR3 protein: CATSRAGTRADTQYF. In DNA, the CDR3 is TGTGCCACCAGCAGAGCAGGGACTAGAGCAGATACGCAGTATTTT.

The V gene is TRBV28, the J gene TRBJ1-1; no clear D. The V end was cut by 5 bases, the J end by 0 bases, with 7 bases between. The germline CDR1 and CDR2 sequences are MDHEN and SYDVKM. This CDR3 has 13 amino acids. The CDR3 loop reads CASSTSMNTEAFF. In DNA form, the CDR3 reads TGTGCCAGCAGTACCTCAATGAACACTGAAGCTTTCTTT.

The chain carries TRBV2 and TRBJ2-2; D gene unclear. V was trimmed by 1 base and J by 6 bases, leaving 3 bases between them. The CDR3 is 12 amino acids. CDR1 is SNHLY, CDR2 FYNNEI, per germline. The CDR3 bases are TGTGCCAGCAGTGAAGGGGCCGGGGAGCTGTTTTTT. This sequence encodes CASSEGAGELFF.

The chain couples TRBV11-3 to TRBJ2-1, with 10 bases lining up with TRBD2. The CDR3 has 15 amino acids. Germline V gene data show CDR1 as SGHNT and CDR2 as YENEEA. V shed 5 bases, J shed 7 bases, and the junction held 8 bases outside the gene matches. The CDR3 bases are TGTGCCAGCAGCCCCGCGGGGACTAGCGAGAATGAGCAGTTCTTC. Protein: CASSPAGTSENEQFF.

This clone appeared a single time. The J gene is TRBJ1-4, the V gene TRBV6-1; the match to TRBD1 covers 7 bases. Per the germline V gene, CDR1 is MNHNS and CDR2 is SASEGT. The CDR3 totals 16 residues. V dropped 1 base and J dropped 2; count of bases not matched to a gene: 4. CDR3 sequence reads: CASSEVLRGTNEKLFF. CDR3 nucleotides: TGTGCCAGCAGTGAAGTCCTCAGGGGGACTAATGAAAAACTGTTTTTT.

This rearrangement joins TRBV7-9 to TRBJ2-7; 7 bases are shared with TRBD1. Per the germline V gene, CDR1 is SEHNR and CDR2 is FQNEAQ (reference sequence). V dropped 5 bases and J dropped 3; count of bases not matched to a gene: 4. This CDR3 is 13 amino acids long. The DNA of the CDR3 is TGTGCCAGCAGCCCGGGACAGTTCTACGAGCAGTACTTC. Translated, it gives CASSPGQFYEQYF.

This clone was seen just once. The CDR3 loop is CASSREGELFF. CDR3 sequence (DNA): TGTGCCAGCAGCAGGGAAGGGGAGCTGTTTTTT. The V and J genes are TRBV7-2 and TRBJ2-2; no reliable D call. Germline lookup yields CDR1 SGHTA and CDR2 FQGNSA. The V gene lost 5 bases and the J gene lost 8 bases, with 6 bases spanning the gap. CDR3 size: 11 residues.

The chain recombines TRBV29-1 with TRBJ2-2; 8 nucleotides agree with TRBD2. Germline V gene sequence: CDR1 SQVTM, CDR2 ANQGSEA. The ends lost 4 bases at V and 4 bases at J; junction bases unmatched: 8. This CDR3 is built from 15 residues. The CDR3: CSVAGGASATGELFF. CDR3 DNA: TGCAGCGTTGCGGGGGGGGCTTCGGCCACCGGGGAGCTGTTTTTT.

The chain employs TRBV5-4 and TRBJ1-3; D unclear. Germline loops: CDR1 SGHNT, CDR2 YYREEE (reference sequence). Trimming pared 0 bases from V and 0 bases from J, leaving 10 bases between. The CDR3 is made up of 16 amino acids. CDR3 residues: CASSLGGPSSGNTIYF. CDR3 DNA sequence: TGTGCCAGCAGCTTGGGAGGTCCCAGCTCTGGAAACACCATATATTTT.

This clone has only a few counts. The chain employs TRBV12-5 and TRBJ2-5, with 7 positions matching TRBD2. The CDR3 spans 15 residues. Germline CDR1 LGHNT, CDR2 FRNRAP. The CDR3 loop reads CAPREEAGRRETQYF. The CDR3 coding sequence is TGTGCCCCCCGGGAGGAGGCAGGGAGGAGAGAGACCCAGTACTTC.

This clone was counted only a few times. The CDR3 reads CASSPLSTGRETQYF. The CDR3 DNA follows: TGTGCCAGTAGTCCCCTTAGCACAGGAAGAGAGACCCAGTACTTC. The chain employs TRBV19 and TRBJ2-5; tentative D call: TRBD1 (5 bases). The CDR3 consists of 15 residues. The V gene lost 5 bases and the J gene lost 4 bases, with 17 bases spanning the gap. Germline-derived CDR1 and CDR2 are LNHDA and SQIVND (reference sequence).

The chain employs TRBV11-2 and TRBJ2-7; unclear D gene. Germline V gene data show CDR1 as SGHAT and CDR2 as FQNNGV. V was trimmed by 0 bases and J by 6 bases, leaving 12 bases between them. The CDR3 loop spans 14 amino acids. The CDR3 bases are TGTGCCAGCAGCTTAGAGCGTTTGGCTGGCGAGCAGTACTTC. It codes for CASSLERLAGEQYF.

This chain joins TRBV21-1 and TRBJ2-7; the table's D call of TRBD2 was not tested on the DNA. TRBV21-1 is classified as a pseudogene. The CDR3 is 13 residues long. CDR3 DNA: TGTGCCAGCACCACCCGAGGGAGCTACGAGCAGTACTTC. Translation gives CASTTRGSYEQYF.

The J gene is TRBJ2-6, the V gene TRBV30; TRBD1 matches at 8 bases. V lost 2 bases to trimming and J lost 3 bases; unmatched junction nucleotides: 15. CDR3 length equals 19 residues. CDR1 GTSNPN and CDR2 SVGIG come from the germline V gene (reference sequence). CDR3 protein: CAWSRGAGQGVSGANVLTF. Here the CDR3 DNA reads TGTGCCTGGAGTAGGGGGGCCGGACAGGGAGTAAGTGGGGCCAACGTCCTGACTTTC.

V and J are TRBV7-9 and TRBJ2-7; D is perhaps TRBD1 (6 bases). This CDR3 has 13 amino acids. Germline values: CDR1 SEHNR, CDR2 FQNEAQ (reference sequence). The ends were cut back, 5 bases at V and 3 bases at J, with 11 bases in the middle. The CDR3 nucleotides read TGTGCCAGCAGCCCGTTACAGGGCTACGAGCAGTACTTC. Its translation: CASSPLQGYEQYF.

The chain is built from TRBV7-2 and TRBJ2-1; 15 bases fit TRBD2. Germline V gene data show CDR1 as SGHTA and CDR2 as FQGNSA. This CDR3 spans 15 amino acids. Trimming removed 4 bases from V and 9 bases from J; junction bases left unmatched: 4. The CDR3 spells CASSSGLAGGSEQFF. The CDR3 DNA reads TGTGCCAGCAGCTCGGGACTAGCGGGAGGCAGTGAGCAGTTCTTC.

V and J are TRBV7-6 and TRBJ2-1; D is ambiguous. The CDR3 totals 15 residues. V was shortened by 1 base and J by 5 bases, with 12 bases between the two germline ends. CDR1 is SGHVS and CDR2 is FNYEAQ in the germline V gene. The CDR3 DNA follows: TGTGCCAGCAGCTTAGGCTGGCAAGCGCACAATGAGCAGTTCTTC. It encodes CASSLGWQAHNEQFF.

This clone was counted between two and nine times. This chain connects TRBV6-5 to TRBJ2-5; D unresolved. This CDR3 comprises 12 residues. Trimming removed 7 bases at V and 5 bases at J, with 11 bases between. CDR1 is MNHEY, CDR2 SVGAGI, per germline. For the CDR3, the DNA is TGTGCCAGCACGGCCAACGGGGAGACCCAGTACTTC. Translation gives CASTANGETQYF.

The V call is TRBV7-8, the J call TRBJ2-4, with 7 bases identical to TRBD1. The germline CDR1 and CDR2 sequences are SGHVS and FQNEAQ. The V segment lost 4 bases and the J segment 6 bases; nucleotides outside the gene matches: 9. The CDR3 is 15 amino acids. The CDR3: CASSSIRQGRNIQYF. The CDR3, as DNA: TGTGCCAGCAGCTCCATCCGACAGGGCCGAAACATTCAGTACTTC.

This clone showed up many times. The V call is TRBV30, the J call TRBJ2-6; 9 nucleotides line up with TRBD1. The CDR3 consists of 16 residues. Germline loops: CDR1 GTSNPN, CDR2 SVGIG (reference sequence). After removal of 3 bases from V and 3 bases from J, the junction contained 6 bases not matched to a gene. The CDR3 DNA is TGTGCCTGGAGGCCGGGACAGGGAATTGGGGCCAACGTCCTGACTTTC. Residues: CAWRPGQGIGANVLTF.

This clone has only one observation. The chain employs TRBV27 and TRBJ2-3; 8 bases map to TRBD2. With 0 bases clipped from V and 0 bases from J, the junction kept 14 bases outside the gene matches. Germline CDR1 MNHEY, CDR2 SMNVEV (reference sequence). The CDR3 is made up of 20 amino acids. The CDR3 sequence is CASSLSLAGASGFSTDTQYF. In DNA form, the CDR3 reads TGTGCCAGCAGTTTATCATTGGCTGGGGCTAGCGGGTTTAGCACAGATACGCAGTATTTT.

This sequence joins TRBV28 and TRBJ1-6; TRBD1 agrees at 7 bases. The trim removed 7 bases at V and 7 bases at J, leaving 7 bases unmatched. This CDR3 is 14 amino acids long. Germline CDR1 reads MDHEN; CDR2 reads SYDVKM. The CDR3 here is CASNRDRPNSPLHF. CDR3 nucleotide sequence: TGTGCCAGCAACCGGGACAGACCAAATTCACCCCTCCACTTT.

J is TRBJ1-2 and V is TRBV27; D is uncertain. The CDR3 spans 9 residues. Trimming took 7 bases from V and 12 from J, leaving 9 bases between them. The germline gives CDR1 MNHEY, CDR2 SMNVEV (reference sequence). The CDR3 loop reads CASTAADTF. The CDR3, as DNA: TGTGCCAGCACAGCAGCGGACACCTTC.

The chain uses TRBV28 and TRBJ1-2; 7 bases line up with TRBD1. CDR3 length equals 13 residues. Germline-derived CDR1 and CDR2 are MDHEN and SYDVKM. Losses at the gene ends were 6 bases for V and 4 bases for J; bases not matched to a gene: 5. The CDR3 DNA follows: TGTGCCAGCAGCCAGGGACAGCCCTATGGCTACACCTTC. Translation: CASSQGQPYGYTF.

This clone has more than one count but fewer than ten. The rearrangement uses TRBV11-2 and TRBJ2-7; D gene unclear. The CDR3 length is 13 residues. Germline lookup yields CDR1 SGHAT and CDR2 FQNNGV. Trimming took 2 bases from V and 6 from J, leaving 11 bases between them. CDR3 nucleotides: TGTGCCAGCAGCTTAACTGCCACGAGCGAGCAGTACTTC. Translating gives CASSLTATSEQYF.

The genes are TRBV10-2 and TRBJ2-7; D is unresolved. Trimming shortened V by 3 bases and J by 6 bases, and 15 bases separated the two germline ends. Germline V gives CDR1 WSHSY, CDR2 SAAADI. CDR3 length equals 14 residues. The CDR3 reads CASSEDVRVFEQYF. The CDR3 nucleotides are TGCGCCAGCAGTGAAGACGTAAGGGTTTTCGAGCAGTACTTC.

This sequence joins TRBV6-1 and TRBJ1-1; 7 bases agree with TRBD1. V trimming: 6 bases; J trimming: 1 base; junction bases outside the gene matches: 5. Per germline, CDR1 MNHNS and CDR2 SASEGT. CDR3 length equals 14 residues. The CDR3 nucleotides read TGTGCCAGCAGCGTGACAGGGTCGAACACTGAAGCTTTCTTT. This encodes CASSVTGSNTEAFF.

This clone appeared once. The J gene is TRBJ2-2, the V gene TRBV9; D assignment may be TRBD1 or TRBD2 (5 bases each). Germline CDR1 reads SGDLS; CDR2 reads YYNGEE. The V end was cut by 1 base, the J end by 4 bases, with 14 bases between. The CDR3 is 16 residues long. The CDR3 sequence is CASSVMPGTPTGELFF. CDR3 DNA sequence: TGTGCCAGCAGCGTAATGCCCGGGACCCCCACCGGGGAGCTGTTTTTT.

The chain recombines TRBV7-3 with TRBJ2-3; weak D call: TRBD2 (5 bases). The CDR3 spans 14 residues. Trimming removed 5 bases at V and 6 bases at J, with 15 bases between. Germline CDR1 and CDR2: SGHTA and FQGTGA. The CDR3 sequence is CASSKPGIVDTQYF. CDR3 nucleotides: TGTGCCAGCAGCAAACCGGGAATTGTGGATACGCAGTATTTT. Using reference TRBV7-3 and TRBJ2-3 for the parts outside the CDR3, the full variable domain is GAGVSQTPSNKVTEKGKYVELRCDPISGHTALYWYRQSLGQGPEFLIYFQGTGAADDSGLPNDRFFAVRPEGSVSTLKIQRTERGDSAVYLCASSKPGIVDTQYFGPGTRLTVL.